This TCR beta chain was found in a study of CD8 T cells in Susac syndrome. RNA, at about 0.5 to 1 ug, was reverse transcribed with random hexamers. TCRdb ran MiXCR on the immunoSEQ multiplex PCR reads and lists one entry per CDR3 protein. The sample records about 130,000 distinct CDR3 sequences, more than 80% being singletons. Trimming cost V 0 bases and J 5 bases, with 13 bases left between them. CDR1 and CDR2 from the germline V gene are DFQATT and SNEGSKA (reference sequence). This CDR3 comprises 14 residues. This receptor was taken from a human donor with multiple sclerosis. Sequenced input: CD8+ T cells from PBMCs. The V gene is TRBV20-1, the J gene TRBJ2-5; weak D call: TRBD2 (5 bases). Here the CDR3 reads CSARDVRGGETQYF. CDR3 nucleotide sequence: TGCAGTGCTAGAGATGTCCGGGGTGGCGAGACCCAGTACTTC.